The 25 T cell receptor beta chains given below trace back to one sample, sequenced in a study of blood T cell repertoires in COVID-19. Produced via immunoSEQ multiplex PCR; TCRdb's table is partial and in-frame only. The data contain some 90,000 clones, approximately 88% of them singletons. Sample: peripheral blood. The source of these receptors is a woman in her sixties with COVID-19, enrolled during active disease.

The chain combines TRBV18 with TRBJ1-2; maybe TRBD1 (6 bases). Trimming took 3 bases from V and 2 from J, leaving 10 bases between them. CDR1 is KGHSH and CDR2 is LQKENI in the germline V gene. The CDR3 consists of 14 residues. The CDR3 here is CASSPGHQNYGYTF. CDR3 nucleotides: TGTGCCAGCTCACCGGGACATCAAAACTATGGCTACACCTTC.

CDR3 loop: CASSVALTDQHGYTF. For the CDR3, the DNA is TGTGCCAGCAGCGTAGCTTTGACAGATCAACATGGCTACACCTTC. The chain is built from TRBV9 and TRBJ1-2; a weak D match, TRBD1 (5 bases). The CDR3 sequence is 15 residues long. Trimming left V 0 bases short and J 6 bases short, with 15 bases between. Germline CDR1 SGDLS, CDR2 YYNGEE.

The rearrangement uses TRBV7-3 and TRBJ1-4; D is ambiguous. Per the germline V gene, CDR1 is SGHTA and CDR2 is FQGTGA. The CDR3 covers 14 residues. The V end was cut by 11 bases, the J end by 0 bases, with 13 bases between. CDR3 region: CAGDKGATNEKLFF. The CDR3 region has the DNA TGTGCCGGTGACAAGGGAGCAACTAATGAAAAACTGTTTTTT.

The V gene is TRBV19, the J gene TRBJ2-3; TRBD2 is a possible D gene (6 bases). CDR3 size: 15 residues. Trimming removed 3 bases at V and 1 base at J, with 11 bases between. CDR1 is LNHDA, CDR2 SQIVND, per germline (reference sequence). CDR3 loop: CASSIGGSRTDTQYF. Here the CDR3 DNA reads TGTGCCAGTAGTATCGGGGGTAGCCGCACAGATACGCAGTATTTT.

The rearrangement links TRBV7-8 to TRBJ1-2; the match to TRBD1 covers 7 bases. The CDR3 length is 18 residues. The germline V gene has CDR1 SGHVS and CDR2 FQNEAQ. The trim removed 7 bases at V and 8 bases at J, leaving 25 bases unmatched. CDR3 amino acids: CASTPTRLDRVEVWGYTF. For the CDR3, the DNA is TGTGCCAGCACCCCAACTCGATTAGACAGGGTGGAGGTCTGGGGCTACACCTTC.

This clone was observed a single time. The chain recombines TRBV3-1 (or the pseudogene TRBV3-2) with TRBJ1-3, with unresolved D. The V and J ends lost 2 bases and 0 bases respectively, with 5 bases between them. There are 14 residues in the CDR3. Germline V CDR1 and CDR2: LGHDT, YNNKEL (reference sequence). The CDR3 here is CASSQTYSGNTIYF. The CDR3 nucleotides are TGTGCCAGCAGCCAAACATACTCTGGAAACACCATATATTTT.

This chain connects TRBV15 to TRBJ1-4; D is undetermined. CDR3 length: 18 residues. The germline V gene has CDR1 LNHNV and CDR2 YYDKDF (reference sequence). V lost 3 bases, J lost 0 bases, and 17 bases lay in between. CDR3 in DNA: TGTGCCACCAGCAGCGACGGAGCCGACGGGTCAACTAATGAAAAACTGTTTTTT. Its protein product is CATSSDGADGSTNEKLFF.

The chain couples TRBV4-3 to TRBJ2-7; a weak D match, TRBD1 (5 bases). Germline values: CDR1 LGHNA, CDR2 YSLEER. The CDR3 loop spans 14 amino acids. V shed 4 bases and J shed 3 bases, with 13 bases lying between them. The CDR3 DNA reads as TGCGCCAGCAGCCCCGACAGCTATGGCTACGAGCAGTACTTC. This translates into CASSPDSYGYEQYF.

V gene TRBV9 combines with J gene TRBJ2-1, with 10 bases matching TRBD1. Germline loops: CDR1 SGDLS, CDR2 YYNGEE. The CDR3 loop spans 13 amino acids. V was clipped by 3 bases and J by 6 bases; unmatched bases: 0. CDR3 DNA: TGTGCCAGCAGCGGGACAGGGGGCAATGAGCAGTTCTTC. The encoded protein is CASSGTGGNEQFF.

The chain combines TRBV7-3 with TRBJ1-2, with 9 bases matching TRBD1. The ends lost 5 bases at V and 7 bases at J; junction bases unmatched: 11. The length of the CDR3 is 15 residues. The germline gives CDR1 SGHTA, CDR2 FQGTGA. The CDR3 is CASSPRGTGFSGYTF. CDR3 bases: TGTGCCAGCAGCCCCAGAGGGACAGGGTTTTCTGGCTACACCTTC.

The rearrangement links TRBV7-2 to TRBJ1-3; possible D gene TRBD1, 5 bases. Germline loops: CDR1 SGHTA, CDR2 FQGNSA. V lost 2 bases and J 1 base, leaving 6 bases between the germline ends. The CDR3 spans 14 residues. The DNA for the CDR3 is TGTGCCAGCAGCTTAAGACAGTCTGGAAACACCATATATTTT. Protein sequence: CASSLRQSGNTIYF.

This chain uses TRBV28 with TRBJ1-2; D is possibly TRBD1 (6 bases). Deletions cut 10 bases from V and 4 bases from J, with 16 bases between. CDR1 MDHEN and CDR2 SYDVKM come from the germline V gene. This CDR3 has 13 amino acids. CDR3 region: CATTPGDIYGYTF. The CDR3, as DNA: TGTGCCACGACCCCCGGGGACATCTATGGCTACACCTTC.

The rearrangement joins TRBV28 to TRBJ2-7; 7 nucleotides align to TRBD2. Per germline, CDR1 MDHEN and CDR2 SYDVKM. Trimming at V came to 11 bases and at J to 4 bases, leaving 14 bases not matched to a gene. This CDR3 comprises 14 residues. The chain's CDR3 is CAGPSGAGRYEQYF. CDR3 DNA: TGTGCCGGTCCTAGTGGAGCGGGGAGATACGAGCAGTACTTC.

This chain links TRBV12-3 or TRBV12-4 with TRBJ1-1; D unclear. The CDR3 sequence is 11 residues long. Trimming cost V 3 bases and J 6 bases, with 5 bases left between them. For the CDR3, the DNA is TGTGCCAGCAGTTTCTCCCCTGAAGCTTTCTTT. It codes for CASSFSPEAFF.

The CDR3 sequence is CSASNRGRPFSGANVLTF. The CDR3 DNA reads as TGCAGTGCTAGTAACAGGGGGCGACCATTCTCTGGGGCCAACGTCCTGACTTTC. The genes are TRBV20-1 and TRBJ2-6; 9 positions agree with TRBD1. Trimming at V came to 3 bases and at J to 0 bases, leaving 9 bases not matched to a gene. Germline V lookup: CDR1 DFQATT, CDR2 SNEGSKA (reference sequence). This CDR3 has 18 residues.

A word on this clone: Compared with germline, one end of the junction differs, possibly owing to a read error. The V and J genes are TRBV12-3 or TRBV12-4 and TRBJ1-2; perhaps TRBD1 as D (5 bases). This CDR3 region has 13 residues. CDR3 DNA: TGTGCCAGCAGCCCACGGGGGGGGACTGGCTACACTTTC. Its translation is CASSPRGGTGYTF.

This rearrangement joins TRBV5-1 to TRBJ1-6; TRBD1 matches 9 bases. CDR3 size: 16 residues. V shed 0 bases, J shed 5 bases, and the junction held 3 bases outside the gene matches. CDR1 SGHRS and CDR2 YFSETQ come from the germline V gene. The chain's CDR3 is CASSLGDRENNSPLHF. Here the CDR3 DNA reads TGCGCCAGCAGCTTGGGGGACAGGGAGAATAATTCACCCCTCCACTTT. Combining the CDR3 with reference TRBV5-1 and TRBJ1-6 gives the whole variable domain KAGVTQTPRYLIKTRGQQVTLSCSPISGHRSVSWYQQTPGQGLQFLFEYFSETQRNKGNFPGRFSGRQFSNSRSEMNVSTLELGDSALYLCASSLGDRENNSPLHFGNGTRLTVT.

This chain joins TRBV28 and TRBJ1-2; D gene uncertain. V lost 7 bases to trimming and J lost 0 bases, with 12 bases between them. The CDR3 contains 14 residues. The V gene's germline CDR1 is MDHEN and CDR2 SYDVKM. CDR3 sequence (DNA): TGTGCCAGCAATCTGTGGCAGACTAACTATGGCTACACCTTC. Residues: CASNLWQTNYGYTF.

The V call is TRBV25-1, the J call TRBJ2-5, with a tentative D call TRBD1 (6 bases). Trimming shortened V by 1 base and J by 5 bases, and 17 bases separated the two germline ends. The CDR3 contains 16 residues. Per the germline V gene, CDR1 is MGHDK and CDR2 is SYGVNS. As DNA, the CDR3 is TGTGCCAGCAGTGAATTTCGCGGCAGGGGATGGGAGACCCAGTACTTC. Translating it yields CASSEFRGRGWETQYF. The variable domain in full, with the rest retrieved from reference TRBV25-1 and TRBJ2-5, is EADIYQTPRYLVIGTGKKITLECSQTMGHDKMYWYQQDPGMELHLIHYSYGVNSTEKGDLSSESTVSRIRTEHFPLTLESARPSHTSQYLCASSEFRGRGWETQYFGPGTRLLVL.

This sequence joins TRBV6-2 or TRBV6-3 and TRBJ2-2; D is perhaps TRBD2 (6 bases). The CDR3 contains 17 residues. Trimming left V 5 bases short and J 0 bases short, with 16 bases between. Germline assignment: CDR1 MNHEY and CDR2 SVGEGT. CDR3 in DNA: TGTGCCAGCAGTCCCTATCTAGCGCACGCGAACACCGGGGAGCTGTTTTTT. It codes for CASSPYLAHANTGELFF.

The chain couples TRBV27 to TRBJ2-7; 10 bases map to TRBD1. This CDR3 region has 15 residues. Germline CDR1 is MNHEY and CDR2 is SMNVEV (reference sequence). After removal of 2 bases from V and 5 bases from J, the junction contained 6 bases not matched to a gene. The CDR3 reads CASSLRDRGVDEQYF. The DNA for the CDR3 is TGTGCCAGCAGTTTACGGGACAGGGGTGTGGACGAGCAGTACTTC.

In its sample, this clone was seen once. This rearrangement joins TRBV10-3 to TRBJ2-5; D is possibly TRBD1 (5 bases). This CDR3 has 13 amino acids. Germline lookup yields CDR1 ENHRY and CDR2 SYGVKD. The V end lost 6 bases, the J end lost 3 bases, and 11 bases lay between the germline ends. The CDR3 protein is CAIRPTAEETQYF. The CDR3 nucleotides are TGTGCCATCAGACCGACAGCCGAAGAGACCCAGTACTTC.

The genes are TRBV7-2 and TRBJ2-1, with 8 nucleotides matching TRBD2. This CDR3 spans 15 amino acids. Germline V gives CDR1 SGHTA, CDR2 FQGNSA. With 0 bases clipped from V and 3 bases from J, the junction kept 1 base outside the gene matches. This CDR3 is CASSLARGDYNEQFF. The CDR3 DNA is TGTGCCAGCAGCTTAGCGCGGGGGGACTACAATGAGCAGTTCTTC.

The chain carries TRBV7-9 and TRBJ2-5, with 9 bases identical to TRBD1. The length of the CDR3 is 14 residues. Germline-derived CDR1 and CDR2 are SEHNR and FQNEAQ (reference sequence). Germline trimming cut 5 bases from V and 2 bases from J; bases unmatched to any gene: 3. CDR3 sequence: CASSRQGVQETQYF. The CDR3 nucleotides are TGTGCCAGCAGCAGACAGGGGGTACAAGAGACCCAGTACTTC.

The V and J genes are TRBV2 and TRBJ2-2; no firm D call. CDR1 is SNHLY, CDR2 FYNNEI, per germline. The CDR3 runs to 14 residues. Trimming left V 5 bases short and J 0 bases short, with 7 bases between. DNA of the CDR3: TGTGCCAGCAGTTTTCTTTCGAACACCGGGGAGCTGTTTTTT. Residues: CASSFLSNTGELFF.